The 20 T cell receptor beta chains reported below all come from one sample, sequenced in a study of blood T cell repertoires in COVID-19. Repertoires were generated with immunoSEQ multiplex PCR, while TCRdb's copy carries only in-frame clones and drops some. The sample yields about 110,000 clones, about 82% seen once. Sequencing was carried out using peripheral blood. The receptors shown here come from an elderly man with COVID-19, enrolled during active disease.

A remark on this clone: One end of the junction varies from germline; a read error may be responsible. This chain connects TRBV19 to TRBJ2-1, with TRBD2 matching 10 bases. The germline V gene has CDR1 LNHDA and CDR2 SQIVND (reference sequence). The length of the CDR3 is 15 residues. CDR3 amino acids: CASSMGEGLAGERIF. The CDR3 nucleotides are TGTGCCAGTAGTATGGGCGAGGGGCTAGCGGGAGAAAGGATCTTC.

The chain links TRBV14 to TRBJ2-7; possibly TRBD2 for D (5 bases). This CDR3 is built from 13 residues. V was pared by 5 bases and J by 6 bases, with 14 bases between. Germline V gene lookup returns CDR1 SGHDN and CDR2 FVKESK. The CDR3 loop reads CASSDLTGFEQYF. The CDR3 DNA reads TGTGCCAGCAGCGATCTAACGGGATTCGAGCAGTACTTC.

The chain carries TRBV6-5 and TRBJ1-1; TRBD1 agrees at 9 bases. V lost 5 bases to trimming and J lost 2 bases; unmatched junction nucleotides: 6. The CDR3 spans 15 residues. Germline CDR1 MNHEY, CDR2 SVGAGI. The CDR3 region is CASSLGDRANTEAFF. DNA of the CDR3: TGTGCCAGCAGTCTGGGGGACAGGGCAAACACTGAAGCTTTCTTT.

This rearrangement joins TRBV5-1 to TRBJ2-7; the match to TRBD2 covers 8 bases. The CDR3 covers 14 residues. Trimming took 1 base from V and 3 from J; bases not matched to a gene: 3. Germline V CDR1 and CDR2: SGHRS, YFSETQ. CDR3 DNA: TGCGCCAGCAGCTTGACGGGAGGGGACTACGAGCAGTACTTC. Protein sequence: CASSLTGGDYEQYF.

CDR3 sequence (DNA): TGTGCGTTCTCGCAGTCTAACTATGGCTACACCTTC. It translates to CAFSQSNYGYTF. V is TRBV30 and J is TRBJ1-2; D gene ambiguous. CDR3 length equals 12 residues. Germline V CDR1 and CDR2: GTSNPN, SVGIG (reference sequence).

The chain combines TRBV28 with TRBJ2-7; unclear D gene. Per germline, CDR1 MDHEN and CDR2 SYDVKM. With 4 bases removed from V and 0 bases from J, the gap between germline ends came to 4 bases. The CDR3 has 12 amino acids. The CDR3 bases are TGTGCCAGCAGTTCCCTCTCCTACGAGCAGTACTTC. This encodes CASSSLSYEQYF.

The rearrangement uses TRBV5-4 and TRBJ2-3; 13 bases line up with TRBD2. CDR1 is SGHNT and CDR2 is YYREEE in the germline V gene (reference sequence). After removal of 3 bases from V and 3 bases from J, the junction contained 1 base not matched to a gene. The CDR3 contains 15 residues. The CDR3 region is CASSSGLAGTDTQYF. CDR3 DNA: TGTGCCAGCAGCTCGGGACTAGCGGGGACAGATACGCAGTATTTT.

The chain has TRBV5-1 and TRBJ1-2, with TRBD1 identical over 10 bases. After removal of 4 bases from V and 2 bases from J, the junction contained 8 bases not matched to a gene. The length of the CDR3 is 16 residues. Germline CDR1 SGHRS, CDR2 YFSETQ. The CDR3, as DNA: TGCGCCAGCAGCGAAGCGGGACAGGGGCGCAACTATGGCTACACCTTC. Translation gives CASSEAGQGRNYGYTF.

The CDR3 DNA sequence: TGTGCCAGCAGCCTAAGGCGGGGGCTGGATACGCAGTATTTT. It translates to CASSLRRGLDTQYF. V gene TRBV11-2 combines with J gene TRBJ2-3, with D perhaps TRBD2 (7 bases). Trimming took 5 bases from V and 6 from J, leaving 15 bases between them. There are 14 residues in the CDR3. Looked up from germline, CDR1 is SGHAT and CDR2 is FQNNGV.

J is TRBJ1-2 and V is TRBV9, with 7 bases lining up with TRBD1. CDR1 is SGDLS, CDR2 YYNGEE, per germline. V lost 0 bases and J lost 6; bases outside the gene matches: 8. The CDR3 runs to 15 residues. For the CDR3, the DNA is TGTGCCAGCAGCGTAGGACAGGGAATAGGTGATGGCTACACCTTC. Its protein is CASSVGQGIGDGYTF.

The chain employs TRBV28 and TRBJ1-6, with unresolved D. Trimming pared 1 base from V and 14 bases from J, leaving 12 bases between. The CDR3 loop spans 13 amino acids. In germline, CDR1 is MDHEN, CDR2 SYDVKM. CDR3 coding DNA: TGTGCCAGCAGTTTATTGGCAGTCGGGACCCTCCACTTT. Protein sequence: CASSLLAVGTLHF.

The chain employs TRBV5-4 and TRBJ2-1; 9 nucleotides line up with TRBD1. The V gene's germline CDR1 is SGHNT and CDR2 YYREEE (reference sequence). Losses at the gene ends were 5 bases for V and 8 bases for J; bases not matched to a gene: 17. This CDR3 comprises 17 residues. The CDR3 loop reads CASRPWGRGTGSDEQFF. CDR3 DNA: TGTGCCAGCAGACCTTGGGGCAGGGGGACAGGGTCGGATGAGCAGTTCTTC.

This chain joins TRBV4-1 and TRBJ2-3; 11 positions match TRBD2. The CDR3 has 15 residues. Trimming removed 4 bases from V and 5 bases from J; junction bases left unmatched: 5. The V gene's germline CDR1 is MGHRA and CDR2 YSYEKL. DNA of the CDR3: TGCGCCAGCAGCCCCCTAACTAGCGGGAGAGATACGCAGTATTTT. Amino acid sequence: CASSPLTSGRDTQYF.

This clone was found a few times. The genes are TRBV29-1 and TRBJ2-1; 14 bases fit TRBD2. The CDR3 loop spans 20 amino acids. Trimming cost V 1 base and J 0 bases; bases outside gene matches: 11. Germline V gives CDR1 SQVTM, CDR2 ANQGSEA. CDR3 DNA: TGCAGCGTTGAAGGGGTTGAGGGACTAGCGGGAGTGGGCTCCTACAATGAGCAGTTCTTC. Protein: CSVEGVEGLAGVGSYNEQFF.

The rearrangement links TRBV19 to TRBJ1-2; 7 bases align to TRBD1. V lost 2 bases, J lost 0 bases, and 3 bases stayed unmatched. The CDR3 spans 15 residues. Per germline, CDR1 LNHDA and CDR2 SQIVND (reference sequence). CDR3 sequence: CASSIWDSSNYGYTF. Here the CDR3 DNA reads TGTGCCAGTAGTATATGGGACAGCTCTAACTATGGCTACACCTTC.

The chain has TRBV4-3 and TRBJ1-1, with a weak D call TRBD1 (5 bases). Between the trimmed V and J ends, which lost 0 bases and 2 bases, there was a span of 10 bases. Germline loops: CDR1 LGHNA, CDR2 YSLEER. This CDR3 region has 15 residues. The CDR3 here is CASSQEFGGNTEAFF. As DNA, the CDR3 is TGCGCCAGCAGCCAAGAGTTCGGGGGTAACACTGAAGCTTTCTTT.

J is TRBJ2-7 and V is TRBV29-1; 7 bases map to TRBD1. CDR1 and CDR2 (germline): SQVTM, ANQGSEA. Trimming removed 6 bases from V and 4 bases from J; junction bases left unmatched: 6. The CDR3 consists of 12 residues. The CDR3 DNA reads TGCAGCGTCCAGGGGGTAGGATACGAGCAGTACTTC. As protein: CSVQGVGYEQYF.

In its sample, this clone was seen a few times. This chain links TRBV24-1 with TRBJ2-1; possible D gene TRBD2, 6 bases. The CDR3 has 16 residues. Germline V CDR1 and CDR2: KGHDR, SFDVKD. V lost 3 bases and J 7 bases, leaving 18 bases between the germline ends. The CDR3 DNA follows: TGTGCCACCAGTGATGGGGAAGCGGGCCACCTAAATGAGCAGTTCTTC. It codes for CATSDGEAGHLNEQFF.

The V call is TRBV5-1, the J call TRBJ2-7; D is perhaps TRBD2 (5 bases). Germline loops: CDR1 SGHRS, CDR2 YFSETQ. The CDR3 covers 13 residues. Trimming shortened V by 5 bases and J by 0 bases, and 9 bases separated the two germline ends. This CDR3 reads CASRKAVSYEQYF. The DNA for the CDR3 is TGCGCCAGCAGGAAAGCGGTCTCCTACGAGCAGTACTTC.

The gene calls are TRBV4-3 and TRBJ2-5; 7 bases are a match to TRBD2. The CDR3 loop spans 15 amino acids. With 4 bases clipped from V and 0 bases from J, the junction kept 5 bases outside the gene matches. The germline V gene encodes CDR1 LGHNA and CDR2 YSLEER. CDR3 in amino acids: CASSPSSGDQETQYF. The CDR3 DNA sequence: TGCGCCAGCAGCCCCTCTAGCGGAGACCAAGAGACCCAGTACTTC.